A selection of T cell receptor beta chains follows, all from one sample in a study of T cell responses to AZD1222 COVID-19 vaccine. The assay was immunoSEQ multiplex PCR, and TCRdb's table has in-frame clones only and misses some. Of roughly 100,000 clones in the sample, 82% were seen once. The sample was peripheral blood, taken on day 0 of AZD1222 vaccination. The receptors derive from an adult in good health. The CDR3 runs from the conserved cysteine through the conserved F or W. D genes are given only for firm matches. Rows may omit the clone size; those that give it use once, few, many or a size class.

abundance,d_gene,v_gene,j_gene,CDR3nt,CDR3aa
once,-,TRBV30,TRBJ1-1,TGTGCCTGGAGTGTACGCTGGGGGGGAATGAACACTGAAGCTTTCTTT,CAWSVRWGGMNTEAFF
-,TRBD2,TRBV30,TRBJ2-7,TGTGCCTGGAGCCTTTGGCTAGCGGGGGCCTACGAGCAGTACTTC,CAWSLWLAGAYEQYF
-,-,TRBV18,TRBJ1-1,TGTGCCAGCTCACCGACAGGAGCCCAAACTGAAGCTTTCTTT,CASSPTGAQTEAFF
once,-,TRBV21-1,TRBJ1-2,TGTGCCAGCAGCAAAACCGTCGGTCAGGACACCATCTATGGCTACACCTTC,CASSKTVGQDTIYGYTF
-,TRBD1,TRBV12-5,TRBJ1-2,TGTGCTAGTGGACCCCCTCCGGGGACAGGTGATAACTATGGCTACACCTTC,CASGPPPGTGDNYGYTF
-,-,TRBV11-2,TRBJ2-2,TGTGCCAGCAGCTCCCCCAGGATGAACACCGGGGAGCTGTTTTTT,CASSSPRMNTGELFF
-,-,TRBV7-2,TRBJ1-2,TGTGCCAGCAGCTTAGGGGCCGGGGTCTACTATGGCTACACCTTC,CASSLGAGVYYGYTF
-,-,TRBV2,TRBJ1-5,TGTGCCAGCAGGGGCCCAAATTTACAGCTTAATCAGCCCCAGCATTTT,CASRGPNLQLNQPQHF
-,-,TRBV5-1,TRBJ1-2,TGCGCCAGCAGCTTGAACCCAGGGGAGTATGGCTACACCTTC,CASSLNPGEYGYTF
-,-,TRBV7-6,TRBJ2-1,TGTGCCAGCAGCTTGGAGGGGCCCTGGGGGCGTACCTTGGGGATAAATGAGCAGTTCTTC,CASSLEGPWGRTLGINEQFF
-,TRBD1,TRBV6-2/TRBV6-3,TRBJ2-1,TGTGCCAGCAGTTCCTGGGACAGATTTTACAATGAGCAGTTCTTC,CASSSWDRFYNEQFF
-,-,TRBV2,TRBJ2-3,TGTGCCAGCAGTGAAACTGGGGGTATCACAGATACGCAGTATTTT,CASSETGGITDTQYF
-,-,TRBV7-9,TRBJ1-5,TGTGCCAGCAGCCAGGGAAAGACTCAGCCCCAGCATTTT,CASSQGKTQPQHF
-,-,TRBV7-2,TRBJ2-3,TGTGCCAGCAGCTTAGGCGGCCGACCGGATACGCAGTATTTT,CASSLGGRPDTQYF
-,TRBD1,TRBV7-2,TRBJ2-7,TGTGCCAGCAGCTCCTGGACAGGGCGATTCTCCTACGAGCAGTACTTC,CASSSWTGRFSYEQYF
-,TRBD2,TRBV27,TRBJ2-3,TGTGCCAGCAGTTCGCGACTAGCGGGCCTTATCACAGATACGCAGTATTTT,CASSSRLAGLITDTQYF
-,TRBD1,TRBV4-3,TRBJ1-2,TGCGCCAGCAGCCAATCCCAGACAGGGGGAGGTGGCTACACCTTC,CASSQSQTGGGGYTF
once,TRBD1,TRBV29-1,TRBJ1-4,TGCAGCTACTCACAGGGGGGAAATGAAAAACTGTTTTTT,CSYSQGGNEKLFF
-,-,TRBV11-2,TRBJ1-2,TGTGCCAGCAGCTCCGGACTGGGGAACTATGGCTACACCTTC,CASSSGLGNYGYTF
-,TRBD2,TRBV10-3,TRBJ2-2,TGTGCCATCAGTTCCAGCGGGGGGGCCGATACGAACGGGGAGCTGTTTTTT,CAISSSGGADTNGELFF
-,TRBD1,TRBV7-2,TRBJ1-5,TGTGCCAGCAGCGCGGACAGGGTCCAGCCCCAGCATTTT,CASSADRVQPQHF
-,-,TRBV5-6,TRBJ1-5,TGTGCCAGCAGCTTAGTAGGACAGCCCCAGCATTTT,CASSLVGQPQHF
-,TRBD2,TRBV5-1,TRBJ2-3,TGCGCCAGCAGCTTGGTTCCGGGCGGGGGAGGTATTACAGATACGCAGTATTTT,CASSLVPGGGGITDTQYF
-,-,TRBV7-9,TRBJ2-2,TGTGCCAGCAGCCACCACCCGGGTTTGGGCGGGGAGCTGTTTTTT,CASSHHPGLGGELFF
-,-,TRBV3-1/TRBV3-2,TRBJ1-6,TGTGCCAGCAGCCAAGATGCGTGGCCAAATTCACCCCTCCACTTT,CASSQDAWPNSPLHF
few,TRBD2,TRBV5-8,TRBJ2-3,TGTGCCAGCAGCTTCTGGCGGGGGGCCAACACAGATACGCAGTATTTT,CASSFWRGANTDTQYF
once,TRBD1,TRBV5-1,TRBJ1-2,TGCGCCAGCAGCTTGTCAGGGGGCGGCGGCTACACCTTC,CASSLSGGGGYTF
-,-,TRBV7-2,TRBJ1-2,TGTGCCAGCAGCTCGGCGGTTGGCTATGGCTACACCTTC,CASSSAVGYGYTF
once,-,TRBV4-3,TRBJ1-1,TGCGCCAGCAGCCAAGGACACGGGGGGAACACTGAAGCTTTCTTT,CASSQGHGGNTEAFF
-,-,TRBV5-1,TRBJ2-2,TGCGCCAGCAGGTCGGACACCAACACCGGGGAGCTGTTTTTT,CASRSDTNTGELFF